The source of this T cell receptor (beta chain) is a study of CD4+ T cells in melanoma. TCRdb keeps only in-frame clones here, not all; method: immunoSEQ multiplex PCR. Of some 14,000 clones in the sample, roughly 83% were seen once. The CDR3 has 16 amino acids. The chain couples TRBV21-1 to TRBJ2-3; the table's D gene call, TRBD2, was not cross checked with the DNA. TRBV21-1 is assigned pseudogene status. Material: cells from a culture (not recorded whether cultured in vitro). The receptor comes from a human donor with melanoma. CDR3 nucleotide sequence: TGTGCCAGCAGCAAAGATGGCGCGGGGGTTGGCGATACGCAGTATTTT. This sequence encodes CASSKDGAGVGDTQYF.